These 5 T cell receptor beta chains originate from one sample sequenced in a study of blood T cell repertoires in COVID-19. Using immunoSEQ multiplex PCR, the repertoire was profiled, and TCRdb retains in-frame clones only, with some absent. The repertoire has roughly 130,000 clones, approximately 81% of them found once; the top ten carry 4.5% to 5.5%. What was sequenced was PBMCs or T cells enriched from blood (not recorded which). The receptor source for this set is a man aged 40-49 years with acute COVID-19.

V usage is TRBV10-2 and J usage is TRBJ2-1; 9 nucleotides match TRBD2. Germline V gene data show CDR1 as WSHSY and CDR2 as SAAADI. V gave up 1 base and J gave up 9 bases; unmatched junction bases: 7. CDR3 length equals 15 residues. The CDR3 is CASSEFASGTVEQFF. CDR3 nucleotides: TGCGCCAGCAGTGAGTTTGCTAGCGGGACAGTTGAGCAGTTCTTC.

This chain uses TRBV27 with TRBJ1-4; D not certain. Trimming removed 4 bases from V and 4 bases from J, with 16 bases in between. In germline, CDR1 is MNHEY, CDR2 SMNVEV (reference sequence). The CDR3 spans 16 residues. CDR3 in amino acids: CASSSRVQLLNEKLFF. DNA for the CDR3: TGTGCCAGCAGTTCGCGGGTACAGTTGCTTAATGAAAAACTGTTTTTT.

Of note for this clone: This CDR3 is also generated by other DNA sequences in the sample. This rearrangement joins TRBV28 to TRBJ2-3; TRBD2 might be the D (6 bases). Germline-derived CDR1 and CDR2 are MDHEN and SYDVKM. This CDR3 comprises 14 residues. V lost 3 bases and J 1 base, leaving 8 bases between the germline ends. Here the CDR3 DNA reads TGTGCCAGCAGTTTCGTAGCGGGCACAGATACGCAGTATTTT. Protein: CASSFVAGTDTQYF.

The chain recombines TRBV28 with TRBJ1-5; D is unresolved. Germline V gene data show CDR1 as MDHEN and CDR2 as SYDVKM. The CDR3 is 11 amino acids. Between the trimmed V and J ends, which lost 6 bases and 7 bases, there was a span of 7 bases. The CDR3 region has the DNA TGTGCCAGCAGCTCTCCCCAGCCCCAGCATTTT. This gives the protein CASSSPQPQHF.

This chain connects TRBV5-6 to TRBJ1-3; TRBD1 matches at 10 bases. This CDR3 is 14 amino acids long. The J segment lost 7 bases and the V segment lost 4 bases, leaving 5 bases of the junction unmatched. Germline-derived CDR1 and CDR2 are SGHDT and YYEEEE. CDR3 coding DNA: TGTGCCAGCAGCCTTCGGACAGGGGGGAACACCATATATTTT. This translates into CASSLRTGGNTIYF.